The sequence of this TCR beta chain was determined in a study of shared clonotypes between healthy human individuals. General study points: Larger estimated richness was generally recorded for naive subsets relative to memory subsets. An effect of sequencing depth on clonotype sharing among donors was expected. Though the depth was large, rarefaction showed that sorted-subset sequencing was incomplete.

Clones were read by immunoSEQ multiplex PCR, and TCRdb kept only the in-frame ones, dropping some. The sample lists millions of clones; roughly 94% were seen once. In this sample, this clone turned up once. The antigen remains unidentified. Germline V gene data show CDR1 as SGHNT and CDR2 as YYREEE (reference sequence). The CDR3 is 15 amino acids. Between the trimmed V and J ends, which lost 3 bases and 5 bases, there was a span of 17 bases. Sequencing input: naive CD4+ T cells sorted from blood. The subset denotes: CD45RA+ positively selected. The sequence derives from a young man in good health. This chain connects TRBV5-4 to TRBJ1-2; tentative D call: TRBD1 (6 bases). Written as DNA, the CDR3 is TGTGCCAGCAGCTCAGGACAGATAAGAACGTATGGCTACACCTTC. As protein: CASSSGQIRTYGYTF.